This T cell receptor beta chain originates from a study of blood T cell repertoires in COVID-19. The length of the CDR3 is 14 residues. Germline loops: CDR1 KGHSH, CDR2 LQKENI. V gave up 2 bases and J gave up 4 bases, with 11 bases separating them. Ages ranged from about 18 to 89 years, with residence in under 25 US areas. Data came from immunoSEQ multiplex PCR; TCRdb stores just in-frame clones and leaves some out. In the table there are around 260,000 clones, around four fifths of which are singletons. This rearrangement joins TRBV18 to TRBJ1-1, with D uncertain. The clonotype comes from a man younger than 40 with acute COVID-19. Material for sequencing was PBMCs or T cells enriched from blood (not recorded which). The CDR3 region has the DNA TGTGCCAGCTCACCAACGAATACGGGCACTGAAGCTTTCTTT. Protein sequence: CASSPTNTGTEAFF.